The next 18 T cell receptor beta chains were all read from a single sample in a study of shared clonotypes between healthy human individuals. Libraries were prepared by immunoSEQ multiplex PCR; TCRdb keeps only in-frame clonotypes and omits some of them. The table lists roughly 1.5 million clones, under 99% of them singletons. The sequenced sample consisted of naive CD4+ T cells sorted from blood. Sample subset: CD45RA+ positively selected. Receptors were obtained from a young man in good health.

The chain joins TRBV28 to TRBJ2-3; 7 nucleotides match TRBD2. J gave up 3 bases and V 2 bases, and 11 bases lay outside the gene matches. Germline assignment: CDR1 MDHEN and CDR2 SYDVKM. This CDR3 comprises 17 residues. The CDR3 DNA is TGTGCCAGCAGTTTACGTCGGAGCGGGGCGGCGACAGATACGCAGTATTTT. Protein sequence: CASSLRRSGAATDTQYF.

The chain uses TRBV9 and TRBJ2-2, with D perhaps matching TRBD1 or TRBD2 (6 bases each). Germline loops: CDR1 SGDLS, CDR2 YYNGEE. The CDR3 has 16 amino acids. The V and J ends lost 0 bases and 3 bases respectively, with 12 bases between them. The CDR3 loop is CASSVDRGADTGELFF. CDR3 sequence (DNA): TGTGCCAGCAGCGTAGATAGGGGGGCCGACACCGGGGAGCTGTTTTTT.

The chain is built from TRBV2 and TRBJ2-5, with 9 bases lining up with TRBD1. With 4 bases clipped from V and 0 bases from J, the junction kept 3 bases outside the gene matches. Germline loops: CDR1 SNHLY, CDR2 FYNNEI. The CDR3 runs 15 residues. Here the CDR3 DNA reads TGTGCCAGCAGTGCGGACAGGGGCCACCAAGAGACCCAGTACTTC. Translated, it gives CASSADRGHQETQYF.

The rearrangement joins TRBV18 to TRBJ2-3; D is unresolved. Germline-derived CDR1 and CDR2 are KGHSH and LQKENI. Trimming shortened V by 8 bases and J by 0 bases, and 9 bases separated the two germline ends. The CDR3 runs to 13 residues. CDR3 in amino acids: CASRGISTDTQYF. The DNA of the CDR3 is TGTGCCAGCCGCGGCATTAGCACAGATACGCAGTATTTT.

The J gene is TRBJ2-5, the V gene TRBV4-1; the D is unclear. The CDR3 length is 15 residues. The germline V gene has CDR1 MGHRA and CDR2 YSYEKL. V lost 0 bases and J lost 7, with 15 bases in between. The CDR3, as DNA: TGCGCCAGCAGCCAAGATCAAAATGTGGTGGGGACCCAGTACTTC. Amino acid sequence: CASSQDQNVVGTQYF.

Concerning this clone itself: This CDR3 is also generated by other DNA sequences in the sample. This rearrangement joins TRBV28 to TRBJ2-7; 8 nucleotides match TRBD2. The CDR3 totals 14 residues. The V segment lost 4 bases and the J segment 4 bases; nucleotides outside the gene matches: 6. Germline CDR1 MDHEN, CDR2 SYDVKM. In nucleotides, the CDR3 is TGTGCCAGCAGTTCAACGGGAGGGCCGTACGAGCAGTACTTC. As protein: CASSSTGGPYEQYF.

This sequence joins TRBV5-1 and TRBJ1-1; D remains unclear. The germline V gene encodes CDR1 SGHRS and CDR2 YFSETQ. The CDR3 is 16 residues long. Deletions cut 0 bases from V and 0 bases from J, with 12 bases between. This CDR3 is CASSLGSRQMNTEAFF. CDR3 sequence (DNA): TGCGCCAGCAGCTTGGGCTCACGGCAAATGAACACTGAAGCTTTCTTT.

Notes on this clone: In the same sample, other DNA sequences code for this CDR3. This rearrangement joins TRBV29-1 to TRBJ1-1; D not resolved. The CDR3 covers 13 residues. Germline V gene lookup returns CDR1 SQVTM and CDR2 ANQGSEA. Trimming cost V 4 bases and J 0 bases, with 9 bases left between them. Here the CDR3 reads CSVVGRLNTEAFF. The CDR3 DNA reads TGCAGCGTTGTCGGCAGGCTGAACACTGAAGCTTTCTTT.

CDR3 sequence reads: CATRDRDSRELFF. Written as DNA, the CDR3 is TGTGCCACCCGGGACAGGGATAGCAGGGAGCTGTTTTTT. The J gene is TRBJ2-2, the V gene TRBV2; 9 bases map to TRBD1. Unmatched junction bases numbered 9, after V lost 10 bases and J lost 9 bases. The CDR3 loop spans 13 amino acids. Germline CDR1 is SNHLY and CDR2 is FYNNEI.

CDR3 sequence: CASSVEAHTYEQYF. CDR3 DNA: TGTGCCAGCAGCGTAGAGGCCCATACCTACGAGCAGTACTTC. The chain joins TRBV9 to TRBJ2-7; D remains unclear. CDR3 length equals 14 residues. V lost 0 bases and J 2 bases, leaving 9 bases between the germline ends. Germline V lookup: CDR1 SGDLS, CDR2 YYNGEE.

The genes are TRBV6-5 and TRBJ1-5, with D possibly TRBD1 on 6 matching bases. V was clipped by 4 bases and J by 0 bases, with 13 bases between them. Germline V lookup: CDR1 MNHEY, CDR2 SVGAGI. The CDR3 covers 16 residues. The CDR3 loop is CASSSGQFFSNQPQHF. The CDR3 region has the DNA TGTGCCAGCAGTTCAGGACAGTTTTTTAGCAATCAGCCCCAGCATTTT.

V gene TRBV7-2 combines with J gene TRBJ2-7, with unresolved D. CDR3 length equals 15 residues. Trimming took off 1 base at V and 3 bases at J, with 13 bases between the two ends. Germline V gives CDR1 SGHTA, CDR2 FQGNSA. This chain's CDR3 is CASSLGAHVSYEQYF. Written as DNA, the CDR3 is TGTGCCAGCAGCTTAGGGGCCCACGTGAGCTACGAGCAGTACTTC.

CDR3 DNA sequence: TGTGCCAGCAGTGCGGGACTAGCGGGAGTAGAGACCCAGTACTTC. This encodes CASSAGLAGVETQYF. The chain joins TRBV6-1 to TRBJ2-5; TRBD2 matches at 14 bases. Per the germline V gene, CDR1 is MNHNS and CDR2 is SASEGT. CDR3 length: 15 residues. The J segment lost 4 bases and the V segment lost 4 bases, leaving 2 bases of the junction unmatched.

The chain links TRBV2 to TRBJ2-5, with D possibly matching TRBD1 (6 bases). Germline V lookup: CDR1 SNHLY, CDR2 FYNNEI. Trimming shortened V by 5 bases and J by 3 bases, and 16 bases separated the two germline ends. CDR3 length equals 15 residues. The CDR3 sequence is CASSTGQSAEETQYF. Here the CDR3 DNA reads TGTGCCAGCAGTACCGGACAGTCCGCTGAAGAGACCCAGTACTTC.

Here the CDR3 reads CASSLAGLYNEQFF. The CDR3 bases are TGTGCCAGCAGCTTGGCGGGGTTATACAATGAGCAGTTCTTC. V usage is TRBV5-5 and J usage is TRBJ2-1, with D possibly TRBD2 on 5 matching bases. Germline CDR1 is SGHKS and CDR2 is YYEKEE (reference sequence). Trimming cost V 0 bases and J 4 bases, with 8 bases left between them. The CDR3 contains 14 residues.

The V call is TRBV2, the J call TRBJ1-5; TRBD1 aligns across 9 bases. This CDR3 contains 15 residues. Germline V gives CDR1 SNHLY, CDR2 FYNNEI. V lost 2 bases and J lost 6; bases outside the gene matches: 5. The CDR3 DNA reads TGTGCCAGCAGTGAATCTGGGACAGGGCTTCAGCCCCAGCATTTT. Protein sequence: CASSESGTGLQPQHF.

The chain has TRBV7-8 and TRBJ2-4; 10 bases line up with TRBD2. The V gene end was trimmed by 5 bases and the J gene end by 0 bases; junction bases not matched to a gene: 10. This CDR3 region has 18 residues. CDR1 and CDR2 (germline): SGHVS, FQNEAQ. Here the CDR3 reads CASSLTSGTPLAKNIQYF. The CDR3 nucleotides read TGTGCCAGCAGCCTCACTAGCGGGACTCCGCTAGCCAAAAACATTCAGTACTTC.

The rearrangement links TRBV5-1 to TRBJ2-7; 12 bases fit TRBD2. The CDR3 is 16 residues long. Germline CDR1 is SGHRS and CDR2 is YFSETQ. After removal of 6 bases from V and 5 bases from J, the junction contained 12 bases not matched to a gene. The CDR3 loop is CASTRVTSGSIDEQYF. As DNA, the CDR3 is TGCGCCAGCACCCGGGTGACTAGCGGGAGTATCGACGAGCAGTACTTC. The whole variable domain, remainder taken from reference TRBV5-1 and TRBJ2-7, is KAGVTQTPRYLIKTRGQQVTLSCSPISGHRSVSWYQQTPGQGLQFLFEYFSETQRNKGNFPGRFSGRQFSNSRSEMNVSTLELGDSALYLCASTRVTSGSIDEQYFGPGTRLTVT.